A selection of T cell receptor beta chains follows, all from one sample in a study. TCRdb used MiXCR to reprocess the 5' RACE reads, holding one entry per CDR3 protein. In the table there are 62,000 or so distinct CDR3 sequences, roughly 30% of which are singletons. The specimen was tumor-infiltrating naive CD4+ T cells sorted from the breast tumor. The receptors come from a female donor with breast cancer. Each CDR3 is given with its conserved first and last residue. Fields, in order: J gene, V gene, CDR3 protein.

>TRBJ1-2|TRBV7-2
CASSTQRRGGYTF
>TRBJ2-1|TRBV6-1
CASSVREQGNEQFF
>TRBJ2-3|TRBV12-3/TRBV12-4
CASSQGLAVSTDTQYF
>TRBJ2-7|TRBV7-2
CASSPAGSAYEQYF
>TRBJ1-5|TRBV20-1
CSAIFRDSNQPQHF
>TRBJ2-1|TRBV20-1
CSARDTGGGYNEQFF
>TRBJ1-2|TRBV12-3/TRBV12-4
CASSRFGLGYTF
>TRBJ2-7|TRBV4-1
CASSQDSAGGLEQYF
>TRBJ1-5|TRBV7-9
CASSLDGQGNQPQHF
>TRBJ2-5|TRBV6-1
CASSEYGETQYF
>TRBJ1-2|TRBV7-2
CASSLGQNYGYTF
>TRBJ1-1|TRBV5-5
CASSTIPGANTEAFF
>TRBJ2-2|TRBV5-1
CASSLVSAGELFF
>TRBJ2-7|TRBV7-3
CASSRGQGASQYF
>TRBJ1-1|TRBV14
CASSQELRDEAFF
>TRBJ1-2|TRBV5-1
CASGVNYGYTF
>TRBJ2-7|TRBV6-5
CASSYYGDRPRNEQYF
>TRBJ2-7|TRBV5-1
CASSPGVGTTYEQYF
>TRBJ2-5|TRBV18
CASSLGQVQQETQYF
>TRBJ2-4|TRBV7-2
CASSSRDGNIQYF
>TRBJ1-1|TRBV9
CASSVGQGGEAFF
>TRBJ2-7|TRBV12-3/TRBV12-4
CASSGDSPYEQYF
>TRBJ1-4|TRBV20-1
CSANRDRESTNEKLFF
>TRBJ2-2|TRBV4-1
CASSPEGWQNTGELFF
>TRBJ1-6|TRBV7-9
CASSFDRGNSPLHF
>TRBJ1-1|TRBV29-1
CSVYGTEAFF
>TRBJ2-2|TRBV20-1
CSARGAGWDTGELFF
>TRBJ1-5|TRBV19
CASSIGTGGGQPQHF
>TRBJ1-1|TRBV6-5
CASRQGAEAFF
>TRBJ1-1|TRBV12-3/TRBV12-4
CASSRRQGYTTEAFF
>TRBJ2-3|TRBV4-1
CASSPLRGGLPDTQYF
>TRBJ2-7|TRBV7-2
CASSISYEQYF
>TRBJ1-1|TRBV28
CASTRGMNTEAFF
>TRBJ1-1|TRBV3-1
CTSSRYAGNTEAFF